What follows are 24 T cell receptor beta chains derived from one specimen sequenced in a study of T cells expressing NK-cell markers. TCRdb processed the 5' RACE reads again and assigns one entry to each CDR3 protein, with no DNA. The table gives about 550,000 distinct CDR3 sequences; the top ten clones make up 3% to 4.5% of it. The sequencing sample was made of blood T cells: a sorted CD56 or NKG2C T cell subset, CD4+ or CD8+ T cells, or bulk PBMC T cells (not recorded which). The receptors originated from a man younger than 35 in good health.

The chain links TRBV3-1 to TRBJ2-3; the TCRdb D gene call, TRBD2, has no DNA to confirm it. The length of the CDR3 is 16 residues. Germline V gene data show CDR1 as LGHDT and CDR2 as YNNKEL (reference sequence). Here the CDR3 reads CASSHHWTSGRDTQYF.

The rearrangement links TRBV28 to TRBJ2-3. The length of the CDR3 is 15 residues. CDR1 is MDHEN, CDR2 SYDVKM, per germline. The CDR3 region is CASSSDGGSTDTQYF.

The chain joins TRBV27 to TRBJ2-1; TCRdb calls TRBD1, which cannot be checked without DNA. This CDR3 region has 18 residues. CDR1 is MNHEY, CDR2 SMNVEV, per germline (reference sequence). This CDR3 reads CASSLSFWGAKTYNEQFF.

This sequence joins TRBV12-3 or TRBV12-4 and TRBJ2-1; TCRdb selects TRBD2, and the lack of DNA leaves this call unchecked. The CDR3 sequence is 15 residues long. The CDR3 here is CASTFWIAGVNEQFF.

The chain links TRBV28 to TRBJ2-7; lacking DNA, the TRBD1 call made by TCRdb goes unchecked. The V gene's germline CDR1 is MDHEN and CDR2 SYDVKM. CDR3 length: 14 residues. The CDR3 here is CASSSPDRGHEQYF.

The gene calls are TRBV12-3 or TRBV12-4 and TRBJ2-1; TCRdb proposes TRBD1, but this gene call is untestable without DNA. CDR3 length: 16 residues. The CDR3 loop is CASSIGQAGPTNEQFF.

CDR3 protein: CASRSRRDRGSETQYF. V usage is TRBV6-1 and J usage is TRBJ2-5; TCRdb's D call, TRBD1, is unchecked because there is no DNA. The CDR3 totals 16 residues. Per germline, CDR1 MNHNS and CDR2 SASEGT.

The chain employs TRBV19 and TRBJ1-3. The germline gives CDR1 LNHDA, CDR2 SQIVND (reference sequence). The CDR3 runs to 13 residues. The CDR3 loop is CASNLTPGNTIYF. Together with reference TRBV19 and TRBJ1-3, the CDR3 gives the full variable domain: DGGITQSPKYLFRKEGQNVTLSCEQNLNHDAMYWYRQDPGQGLRLIYYSQIVNDFQKGDIAEGYSVSREKKESFPLTVTSAQKNPTAFYLCASNLTPGNTIYFGEGSWLTVV.

CDR3 sequence reads: CSARGSIYTGELFF. V usage is TRBV20-1 and J usage is TRBJ2-2. Germline CDR1 and CDR2: DFQATT and SNEGSKA (reference sequence). The CDR3 is made up of 14 amino acids.

The V call is TRBV12-3 or TRBV12-4, the J call TRBJ2-3. CDR3 length equals 12 residues. CDR3 protein: CASDRLTDTQYF.

The rearrangement links TRBV20-1 to TRBJ2-1. The V gene's germline CDR1 is DFQATT and CDR2 SNEGSKA (reference sequence). The CDR3 covers 13 residues. The CDR3 protein is CSARGVLTNEQFF.

The chain recombines TRBV7-8 with TRBJ2-7. This CDR3 has 12 amino acids. Germline V gene sequence: CDR1 SGHVS, CDR2 FQNEAQ. This chain's CDR3 is CASSQFPYEQYF.

This CDR3 is CASSVAMLAGGGTGELFF. J is TRBJ2-2 and V is TRBV9; TCRdb reports TRBD2, a call that lacks DNA to check it against. Germline CDR1 SGDLS, CDR2 YYNGEE. This CDR3 region has 18 residues.

V is TRBV12-3 or TRBV12-4 and J is TRBJ1-1; TCRdb proposes TRBD1, but this gene call is untestable without DNA. This CDR3 is built from 16 residues. CDR3 sequence: CASSFGAGGKGTEAFF.

V is TRBV14 and J is TRBJ2-7. The CDR3 has 15 amino acids. CDR1 and CDR2 from the germline V gene are SGHDN and FVKESK. The CDR3: CASSQDFGVAYEQYF.

The CDR3: CSARTIGNPTDTQYF. V gene TRBV20-1 combines with J gene TRBJ2-3. The CDR3 has 15 residues. CDR1 DFQATT and CDR2 SNEGSKA come from the germline V gene (reference sequence).

The J gene is TRBJ2-3, the V gene TRBV5-1; TCRdb's D gene call, TRBD2, goes unchecked for lack of DNA. Germline assignment: CDR1 SGHRS and CDR2 YFSETQ. The length of the CDR3 is 17 residues. The CDR3 loop is CASSLEGLAGGPDTQYF.

This chain uses TRBV6-1 with TRBJ2-7; TCRdb outputs TRBD2, but without DNA this stays unchecked. Per germline, CDR1 MNHNS and CDR2 SASEGT. The CDR3 consists of 13 residues. CDR3 sequence reads: CASRVGVSYEQYF.

This sequence joins TRBV7-2 and TRBJ1-5; lacking DNA, the TRBD1 call made by TCRdb goes unchecked. This CDR3 comprises 15 residues. Looked up from germline, CDR1 is SGHTA and CDR2 is FQGNSA. CDR3 sequence: CASSFPAGGIQPQHF.

The CDR3 sequence is CASSYPGAYNEQFF. The gene calls are TRBV6-2 or TRBV6-3 and TRBJ2-1; the D call from TCRdb, TRBD1, cannot be confirmed without DNA. This CDR3 contains 14 residues. The germline V gene has CDR1 MNHEY and CDR2 SVGEGT.

The rearrangement uses TRBV6-5 and TRBJ2-1; TCRdb's assignment of TRBD2 cannot be checked, as there is no DNA. This CDR3 spans 15 amino acids. The germline V gene encodes CDR1 MNHEY and CDR2 SVGAGI. CDR3 residues: CASSYGGLANNEQFF.

J is TRBJ2-4 and V is TRBV27; the TRBD2 assignment by TCRdb is unverifiable without DNA. Per the germline V gene, CDR1 is MNHEY and CDR2 is SMNVEV (reference sequence). The CDR3 covers 14 residues. The CDR3 loop is CASSLSGGLGIQYF.

This chain links TRBV5-6 with TRBJ2-3; TCRdb's D gene call, TRBD2, goes unchecked for lack of DNA. The germline gives CDR1 SGHDT, CDR2 YYEEEE. The CDR3 has 14 residues. The CDR3 sequence: CASGAGGHTDTQYF. Combining the CDR3 with reference TRBV5-6 and TRBJ2-3 gives the whole variable domain DAGVTQSPTHLIKTRGQQVTLRCSPKSGHDTVSWYQQALGQGPQFIFQYYEEEERQRGNFPDRFSGHQFPNYSSELNVNALLLGDSALYLCASGAGGHTDTQYFGPGTRLTVL.

J is TRBJ2-5 and V is TRBV5-1; TCRdb's D call of TRBD1 is untestable without DNA. The CDR3 loop spans 16 amino acids. Germline values: CDR1 SGHRS, CDR2 YFSETQ. The CDR3 region is CASSFTGLTNQETQYF.